The clone carrying this T cell receptor (beta chain) has at least ten counts. V was trimmed by 3 bases and J by 1 base, leaving 13 bases between them. The CDR3 runs 17 residues. The germline CDR1 and CDR2 sequences are MGHDK and SYGVNS. The investigators amplified TCR beta CDR3 regions from RNA transcripts. The study used the HTBI primer set for a first-round RT-PCR of the TCR CDR3. TCRdb reanalysed the multiplex PCR reads using MiXCR and keeps one entry per CDR3 protein. Among 560,000 or so distinct CDR3 sequences listed, 40% to 55% were seen once. This sample is drawn from a study of T cells in Graves' hyperthyroidism and ophthalmopathy.

The chain links TRBV25-1 to TRBJ1-6; D unclear. Sequencing was carried out using peripheral blood or thyroid tissue (not recorded which). The clonotype comes from a young woman with Graves' hyperthyroidism. CDR3 DNA sequence: TGTGCCAGCAGTGACGATCTCCGAGGTTCCTATAATTCACCCCTCCACTTT. It yields the protein CASSDDLRGSYNSPLHF. The variable domain in full, with the rest retrieved from reference TRBV25-1 and TRBJ1-6, is EADIYQTPRYLVIGTGKKITLECSQTMGHDKMYWYQQDPGMELHLIHYSYGVNSTEKGDLSSESTVSRIRTEHFPLTLESARPSHTSQYLCASSDDLRGSYNSPLHFGNGTRLTVT.